This TCR beta chain was captured by sequencing in a study of cytomegalovirus exposure and HLA in healthy donors (TCRdb year 2017). Some background on the complete study: An earlier analysis of a few hundred of the donors reported under 300 Gb of sequence data and around 120 million unique TCR beta sequences obtained from about 179 million T cells. An early release covering roughly 640 HLA-typed donors comprised about 300 gigabases of sequencing data and roughly 86 million unique TCR sequences. Among the approximately 430 genotyped donors, roughly 80% belonged to the genetic ancestry cluster associated with self-reported Caucasian donors. The study was designed to test whether signatures of past pathogen exposure could be identified by cataloging public T cell receptors. Using immunosequencing, the study profiled T cell repertoires from roughly 650 subjects and related those repertoires to cytomegalovirus serostatus. Besides the first cohort of 666 subjects, a separate validation cohort made up of 120 different subjects was used. High-throughput TCR immunosequencing, statistical association of individual TCRs with disease status, and machine learning were combined to predict cytomegalovirus infection status. In a later analysis, previously published TCR beta repertoires from roughly 710 donors were re-analyzed and high-resolution HLA genotyping was added so that TCR occurrence patterns could be studied. Rather than using new phenotypic data, the later analysis identified candidate immune exposures from TCR beta sequences and from how often those sequences occurred across donors. To decide whether each TCR beta V gene segment behaved as functional or pseudogenic, an earlier analysis of some 600 of the donors relied on high-throughput TCR beta sequencing. Alongside the repertoire data, information on donor age, sex, ethnicity and CMV serostatus was compiled. Genome-wide SNP genotypes for about three fifths of the 666 donors were used in a later genetic analysis, which treated that subset as a discovery cohort. All discovery cohort repertoires had been generated using a single sequencing platform. HLA typing included class I and class II loci at four-digit resolution. Typing coverage varied by locus: 629-630 donors for A, B, C, DRB1 and DQB1; 522 for DQA1; around 610 for DPA1; approximately 490 for DPB1. Four or five DR-DQ haplotypes were handled as single units for association and clustering because linkage in the cohort was strong. Across around 400 genotyped donors of the cohort, an average of 235,054 unique TCR beta nucleotide sequences per donor were sequenced, and roughly 20% of those sequences were non-productive.

The CDR3 goes from the cysteine to the phenylalanine over 13 residues. Just the 39-base CDR3 DNA is kept, in frame starting at base 1. The germline V gene yields KGHSH for CDR1 and LQKENI for CDR2. V gives up 2 bases and J gives up 7 bases, and the segment between their germline ends measures 9 bases. The cohort comprised 550 to 700 healthy bone marrow donors. Cohort members were all nominally healthy when sampled, although unrecorded immune exposures were likely present. The donor tested CMV seronegative, placing the donor among the 350 or so seronegative members of the cohort. A peripheral blood sample was provided by each donor, and peripheral blood mononuclear cells were used for TCR beta sequencing. The Qiagen DNeasy Blood Extraction Kit was used to extract genomic DNA from the blood cell samples. Overall study outcomes, separate from this receptor: A later analysis found that TCR association rates varied across HLA loci, with DRB1 alleles showing the most associated TCRs and HLA-C alleles the fewest. A later genetic analysis reported fewer N-insertions in productive TCRs among donors in an Asian-associated ancestry cluster than the roughly 700-donor mean. The sequencing pipeline was judged likely to have produced a cluster of highly shared sequence variants as a technical artifact. Only TCR beta chains were sequenced in this cohort, and the absence of alpha or paired-chain data limited detectable features. Broadly in line with IMGT annotations, most TCR beta V segments showed up in productive rearrangements about 90% or about 30% of the time in an earlier analysis of 587 of the donors. In a later analysis, HLA-associated TCR beta chains were found to be more clonally expanded and to have lower generation probabilities than equally common non-associated chains. In a later genetic analysis, a missense DCLRE1C variant was associated with V-gene and J-gene trimming of TCR beta chains, and the association was replicated in an independent cohort. Most TCR sequences were seen in very few donors, while some public TCRs were found in many individuals. Some IMGT-functional V segments, including TRBV6-2 and TRBV6-3, could not be told apart with the 87-base-pair reads, so those segments were excluded. Presence/absence analyses assumed roughly uniform sequencing depth across donors, an assumption that may not hold. A further reported finding was that TCR beta sequences accurately predicted the HLA-A and HLA-B alleles for most subjects in the first cohort. The study listed approximately 150 TCR beta chains as associated with cytomegalovirus. Most CMV-associated TCR beta chains appeared to be HLA-restricted in a later analysis, and the HLA associations seemed to be driven largely by CMV exposure. According to a later analysis, parvovirus B19, influenza, CMV and Epstein-Barr virus appeared linked to several top co-occurrence clusters. The only immune exposure information available for the cohort was CMV serostatus. Because counts were too low, roughly 16 rarely observed V segments, including chromosome 9 orphons, were left out of the earlier analysis of over 550 of the donors. When HLA alleles, especially DR and DQ, strongly co-occurred, attributing TCR associations to individual alleles was difficult. Cytomegalovirus status was reported to be diagnosed by the classifier with high specificity and sensitivity in both the original and validation cohorts. Linkage disequilibrium might explain the correlated functional status among segregating V segments, but an unknown experimental factor could not be excluded. The authors suggested that the approach could potentially be generalized to other disease states and immunological phenotypes. In vitro tests confirmed that three of the cytomegalovirus-associated TCR beta chains recognize cytomegalovirus antigens. Because some donors lacked HLA typing at each locus, the association tests relied only on the typed subset. At a false discovery rate of 0.05, a later analysis linked around 17,000 TCR beta sequences to specific HLA alleles.

Comments on this clone: There is no known antigen for this receptor. Per-base quality was not reported, and no clone a single base away is much larger than it.

The library was obtained by the immunoSEQ multiplex PCR assay. For the multiplex PCR, a mixture combining 60 forward primers for TCR Vbeta segments and 13 reverse primers for TCR Jbeta segments was used. Amplification of the CDR3 region of rearranged TCR beta genes was performed with a multiplex PCR assay on genomic DNA. On the Illumina HiSeq System, the amplified TCR beta libraries were sequenced as 87-base-pair reads. The original pipeline was this. Across the 500 to 700 repertoires, a later analysis counted 75 million to 90 million unique TCR beta chains, 8.5 million to 12 million of which were shared by at least two donors. Raw reads were error-corrected and collapsed into unique sequences by a nearest-neighbor algorithm in which closely related sequences were merged to remove PCR and sequencing errors. V, D and J gene segments were assigned by aligning CDR3 sequences to IMGT reference sequences. For a sequence to be retained, at least a six-nucleotide match to both a V gene segment and a J gene segment was required. A rearrangement was called productive if the CDR3 had no stop codons and remained in frame with V and J, and every other rearrangement was called non-productive. CDR3 was defined by IMGT convention, running from the second conserved V-encoded cysteine to the conserved J-encoded phenylalanine. The earlier analysis of a few hundred of the donors excluded any sequence lacking an unambiguous match to a single V gene segment. An earlier analysis of 587 of the donors classified V segments as functional when productive rearrangements were above 56.7% and as segregating when the standard deviation between donors was above 5%. To diagnose cytomegalovirus status from the catalog of TCR beta chain sequences, a statistical classification framework was built. V and J gene assignment, in a later analysis, came from comparing TCR nucleotide sequences with IMGT/GENE-DB human TR gene sequences. In a later analysis, CDR3 sequences and most-parsimonious VDJ recombination scenarios were assigned using the TCRdist pipeline. In a later analysis, every TCR beta chain was defined by the combination of its CDR3 amino acid sequence and its V-gene family, and reads without a unique V-gene family were dropped. As a way to deal with suspected cross-contamination and a sequencing artifact, a later analysis dropped roughly 600 nucleotide sequences that were highly shared and had low generation probability. A later analysis calculated a clonal expansion index for each public chain from normalized within-repertoire ranks of inferred template counts. Generation probabilities in a later analysis came from a VDJ recombination model fitted to out-of-frame rearrangements, and those results were checked against IGoR. In a later analysis, hypergeometric tests were used to score TCR-TCR, TCR-HLA and TCR-CMV co-occurrence, with a repertoire-size bias correction applied to TCR pairs. To estimate false discovery rates, a later analysis permuted the HLA or CMV assignments 20 times. In a later analysis, co-occurring TCRs were grouped with DBSCAN, and TCRdist sequence similarity was added when clustering was performed within HLA-allele-positive subsets. Co-occurrence clustering excluded repertoires with fewer than 30,000 or more than 120,000 public chains, plus five with anomalous nucleotide sharing. TCRdb limited this immuneACCESS table to in-frame rearrangements with V and J called. A share of clones is missing; checked studies link under half to unresolved V genes, and the rest is unexplained. The D gene and trimming were derived from the DNA, and the V and J assignments and clone size from that table. This sample comprises 200,000 to 250,000 clones, around 88% of them detected only once. The leading ten clones occupy roughly 1% of the sample.

Specimen: PBMCs. The V gene is TRBV18 and the J gene is TRBJ2-1, with no confidently assigned D gene. The source of this sequence is a woman aged 18-29 years in good health and CMV-seronegative. The nucleotides read TGTGCCAGCTCACCAGATGAGGTTAATGAGCAGTTCTTC. It codes for CASSPDEVNEQFF.